This T cell receptor (beta chain) was captured by sequencing in a study of T-cell reconstitution after alpha-beta-depleted transplantation in children. Study-level points and caveats: The authors attributed T-cell counts and diversity one year after transplant mostly to newly produced T cells.

The CDR3 spans 12 residues. Trimming pared 7 bases from V and 3 bases from J, leaving 12 bases between. Per germline, CDR1 SQVTM and CDR2 ANQGSEA. Unique molecular identifiers featured in how the TCRbeta library was prepared. TCRdb re-analysed the PCR reads in MiXCR, keeping a single row per CDR3 protein. The sample has hundreds of thousands of distinct CDR3 sequences, under 15% seen once; the top ten hold about 0.79%. This clonotype showed up many times. Its specificity is unknown. This clonotype was obtained from a girl aged 2-10 years with congenital amegakaryocytic thrombocytopenia, due to receive a stem cell transplant. The genes are TRBV29-1 and TRBJ1-2, with TRBD1 as a possible D gene (6 bases). Here the sequenced sample was PBMCs, taken before TCRalphabeta/CD19-depleted stem cell transplant. The CDR3 region is CSAIQGYYGYTF. The CDR3 DNA is TGCAGCGCTATACAGGGTTACTATGGCTACACCTTC.